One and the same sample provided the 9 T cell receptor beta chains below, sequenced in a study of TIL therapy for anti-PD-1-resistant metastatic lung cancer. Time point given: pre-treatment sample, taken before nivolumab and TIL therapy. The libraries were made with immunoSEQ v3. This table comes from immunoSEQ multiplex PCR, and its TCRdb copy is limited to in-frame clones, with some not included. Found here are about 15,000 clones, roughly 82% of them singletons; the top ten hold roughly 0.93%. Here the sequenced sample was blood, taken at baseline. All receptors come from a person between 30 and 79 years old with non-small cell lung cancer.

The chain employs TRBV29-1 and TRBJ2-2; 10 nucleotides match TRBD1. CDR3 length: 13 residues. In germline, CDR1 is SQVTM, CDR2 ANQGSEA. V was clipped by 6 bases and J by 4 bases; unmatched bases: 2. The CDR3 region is CSVGDRGTGELFF. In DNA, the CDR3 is TGCAGCGTGGGGGACAGGGGCACCGGGGAGCTGTTTTTT.

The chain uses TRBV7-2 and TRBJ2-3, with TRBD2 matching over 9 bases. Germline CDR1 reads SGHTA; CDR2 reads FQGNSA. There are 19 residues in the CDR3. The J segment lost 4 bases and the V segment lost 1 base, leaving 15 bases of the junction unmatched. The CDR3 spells CASSLERASGVIRADTQYF. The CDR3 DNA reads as TGTGCCAGCAGCTTAGAGAGGGCTAGCGGGGTCATCAGGGCAGATACGCAGTATTTT.

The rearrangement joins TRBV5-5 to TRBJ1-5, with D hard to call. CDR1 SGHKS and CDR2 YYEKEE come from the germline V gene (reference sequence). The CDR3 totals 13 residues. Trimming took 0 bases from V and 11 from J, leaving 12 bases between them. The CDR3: CASSLGRSSAQHF. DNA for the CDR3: TGTGCCAGCAGCTTGGGGAGATCCTCGGCCCAGCATTTT.

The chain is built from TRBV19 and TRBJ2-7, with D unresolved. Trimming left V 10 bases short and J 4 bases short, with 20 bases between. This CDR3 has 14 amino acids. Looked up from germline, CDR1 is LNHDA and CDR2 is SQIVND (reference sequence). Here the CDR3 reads CATREFDGIYEQYF. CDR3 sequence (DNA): TGTGCCACTAGGGAATTCGACGGAATATACGAGCAGTACTTC.

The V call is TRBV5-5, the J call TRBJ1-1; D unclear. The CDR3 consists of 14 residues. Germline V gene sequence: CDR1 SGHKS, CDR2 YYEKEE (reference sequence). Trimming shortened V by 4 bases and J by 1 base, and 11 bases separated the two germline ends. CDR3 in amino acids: CASSHRSENTEAFF. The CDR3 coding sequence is TGTGCCAGCAGCCACCGGTCAGAGAACACTGAAGCTTTCTTT.

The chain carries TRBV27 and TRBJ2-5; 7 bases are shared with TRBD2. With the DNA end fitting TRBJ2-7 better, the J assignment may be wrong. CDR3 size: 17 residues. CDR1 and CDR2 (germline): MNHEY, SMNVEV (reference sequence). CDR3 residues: CASSRSTLLRGTYEQYF. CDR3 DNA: TGTGCCAGCAGTCGATCCACCCTCTTGCGGGGGACCTACGAGCAGTACTTC.

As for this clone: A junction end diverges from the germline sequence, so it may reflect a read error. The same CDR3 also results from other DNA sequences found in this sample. The CDR3 DNA sequence: TGCGCCAGCAGCCTGGGGCGCGGGACAGGGAATGAAAAGCTGTTTTTT. Translation: CASSLGRGTGNEKLFF. V gene TRBV5-1 combines with J gene TRBJ1-4; 9 bases map to TRBD1. The CDR3 contains 16 residues. Germline V gene data show CDR1 as SGHRS and CDR2 as YFSETQ.

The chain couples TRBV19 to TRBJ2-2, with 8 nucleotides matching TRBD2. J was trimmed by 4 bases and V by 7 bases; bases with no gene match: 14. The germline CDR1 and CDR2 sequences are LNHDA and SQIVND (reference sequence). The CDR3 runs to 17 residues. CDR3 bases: TGTGCCAGTATTGCGCGAGCGGGAGATTTAAGCACCGGGGAGCTGTTTTTT. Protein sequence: CASIARAGDLSTGELFF.

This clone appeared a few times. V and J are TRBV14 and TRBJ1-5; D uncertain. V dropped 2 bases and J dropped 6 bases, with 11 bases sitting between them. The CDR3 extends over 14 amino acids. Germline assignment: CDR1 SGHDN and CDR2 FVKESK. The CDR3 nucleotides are TGTGCCAGCAGCCAATTTGGAGGAGGTCAGCCCCAGCATTTT. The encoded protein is CASSQFGGGQPQHF.